These T cell receptor beta chains were read from a single sample in a study of CD8+ T cells in alopecia areata. Sequenced by immunoSEQ multiplex PCR; TCRdb stores in-frame clones only, minus some. The sample lists nearly 95,000 clones, 70% to 85% occurring once. This specimen was CD8+ T cells sorted from blood, taken between weeks 43 and 45, from a patient treated with tofacitinib. These TCRs come from a human donor with alopecia areata. Each CDR3 is given with its conserved first and last residue. The order of the fields is clone size, D gene, J gene, V gene, CDR3 DNA, CDR3 protein. The D gene is left open where the match is weak. The size field is filled for only some rows; it gives once, few, many or a size class.

abundance: .; d_gene: .; j_gene: TRBJ2-6; v_gene: TRBV7-2; CDR3nt: TGTGCCAGCAGCCCTGCCCCACATGGGGCCAACGTCCTGACTTTC; CDR3aa: CASSPAPHGANVLTF
abundance: .; d_gene: TRBD1; j_gene: TRBJ1-5; v_gene: TRBV7-6; CDR3nt: TGTGCCAGCGGACAACAGGGGAATCAGCCCCAGCATTTT; CDR3aa: CASGQQGNQPQHF
abundance: .; d_gene: TRBD2; j_gene: TRBJ2-1; v_gene: TRBV7-9; CDR3nt: TGTGCCAGCTGCCCCGTAGCGGGGGTACGGAATGAGCAGTTCTTC; CDR3aa: CASCPVAGVRNEQFF
abundance: .; d_gene: TRBD2; j_gene: TRBJ2-7; v_gene: TRBV30; CDR3nt: TGTGCCTGGAATGCGGGAGGGGGCTACGAGCAGTACTTC; CDR3aa: CAWNAGGGYEQYF
abundance: .; d_gene: TRBD1; j_gene: TRBJ1-1; v_gene: TRBV13; CDR3nt: TGTGCCAGCAGCCTCAAGACAGGGACGAGGGGCACTGAAGCTTTCTTT; CDR3aa: CASSLKTGTRGTEAFF
abundance: .; d_gene: .; j_gene: TRBJ2-3; v_gene: TRBV7-2; CDR3nt: TGTGCCAGCAGCTCAGACTATGCTAGCCACCCAGATACGCAGTATTTT; CDR3aa: CASSSDYASHPDTQYF
abundance: few; d_gene: TRBD1; j_gene: TRBJ1-5; v_gene: TRBV5-5; CDR3nt: TGTGCCAGCAGCGTGACAGGGTCGGGGCAGCCCCAGCATTTT; CDR3aa: CASSVTGSGQPQHF
abundance: .; d_gene: TRBD1; j_gene: TRBJ2-1; v_gene: TRBV30; CDR3nt: TGTGCCTGGAACGACACCCGGGACAGGGGGCCAGGCCCCAATGAGCAGTTCTTC; CDR3aa: CAWNDTRDRGPGPNEQFF
abundance: .; d_gene: TRBD2; j_gene: TRBJ2-3; v_gene: TRBV18; CDR3nt: TGTGCCAGCTCACCGAGCGGGGGGAGCACAGATACGCAGTATTTT; CDR3aa: CASSPSGGSTDTQYF
abundance: .; d_gene: TRBD1; j_gene: TRBJ1-5; v_gene: TRBV6-1; CDR3nt: TGTGCCAGCAGTGAAGGGAAAGGGGGCTCGGGTCAGCCCCAGCATTTT; CDR3aa: CASSEGKGGSGQPQHF
abundance: .; d_gene: .; j_gene: TRBJ2-7; v_gene: TRBV5-6; CDR3nt: TGTGCCAGCAGGCTGGGACGGAGACAAGGGGAGCAGTACTTC; CDR3aa: CASRLGRRQGEQYF
abundance: .; d_gene: TRBD1; j_gene: TRBJ2-3; v_gene: TRBV30; CDR3nt: TGTGCCTGGAGCGGGGGACAGGGGTCTAGCACAGATACGCAGTATTTT; CDR3aa: CAWSGGQGSSTDTQYF
abundance: once; d_gene: TRBD1; j_gene: TRBJ1-3; v_gene: TRBV2; CDR3nt: TGTGCCAGCGCGACAGGGGAATACTCTGGAAACACCATATATTTT; CDR3aa: CASATGEYSGNTIYF
abundance: .; d_gene: TRBD1; j_gene: TRBJ2-1; v_gene: TRBV29-1; CDR3nt: TGCAGCGTGGAGGGACAGGGGGCGGGCAATGAGCAGTTCTTC; CDR3aa: CSVEGQGAGNEQFF
abundance: .; d_gene: TRBD1; j_gene: TRBJ2-2; v_gene: TRBV2; CDR3nt: TGTGCCAGCAGTGAGGGGACAGGTTACACCGGGGAGCTGTTTTTT; CDR3aa: CASSEGTGYTGELFF
abundance: .; d_gene: TRBD1; j_gene: TRBJ2-1; v_gene: TRBV7-2; CDR3nt: TGTGCCAGCAGCCCGTCGGGACAGGGGGCAAATGAGCAGTTCTTC; CDR3aa: CASSPSGQGANEQFF
abundance: few; d_gene: .; j_gene: TRBJ2-3; v_gene: TRBV11-2; CDR3nt: TGTGCCAGCAGCACCAACAGGAAGGTCGCAGATACGCAGTATTTT; CDR3aa: CASSTNRKVADTQYF
abundance: .; d_gene: .; j_gene: TRBJ1-5; v_gene: TRBV2; CDR3nt: TGTGCCAGCAGTGATGGCAGGGGCGGCGATCAGCCCCAGCATTTT; CDR3aa: CASSDGRGGDQPQHF
abundance: .; d_gene: .; j_gene: TRBJ2-1; v_gene: TRBV13; CDR3nt: TGTGCCAGCAGCTTATTTCAGTACAATGAGCAGTTCTTC; CDR3aa: CASSLFQYNEQFF
abundance: .; d_gene: TRBD1; j_gene: TRBJ2-7; v_gene: TRBV19; CDR3nt: TGTGCCAGTAGTGGACCCGGGACAGGGCCCCACGAGCAGTACTTC; CDR3aa: CASSGPGTGPHEQYF
abundance: .; d_gene: .; j_gene: TRBJ1-5; v_gene: TRBV19; CDR3nt: TGTGCCAGTCACCTCCGGGAATATAGCAATCAGCCCCAGCATTTT; CDR3aa: CASHLREYSNQPQHF
abundance: .; d_gene: .; j_gene: TRBJ1-1; v_gene: TRBV4-3; CDR3nt: TGCGCCAGCAGCCAAGATCGTATGGAGAACACTGAAGCTTTCTTT; CDR3aa: CASSQDRMENTEAFF
abundance: .; d_gene: TRBD1; j_gene: TRBJ1-2; v_gene: TRBV4-3; CDR3nt: TGCGCCAGCAGCCAAGAAGGCTACGAAACAGGGGATGGCTACACCTTC; CDR3aa: CASSQEGYETGDGYTF
abundance: .; d_gene: .; j_gene: TRBJ1-2; v_gene: TRBV5-6; CDR3nt: TGTGCCAGCAGCTTGGGTACTTCCTTAGCTAACTATGGCTACACCTTC; CDR3aa: CASSLGTSLANYGYTF
abundance: .; d_gene: .; j_gene: TRBJ1-5; v_gene: TRBV6-5; CDR3nt: TGTGCCAGCAGTTACACGAATTACAATCAGCCCCAGCATTTT; CDR3aa: CASSYTNYNQPQHF
abundance: .; d_gene: .; j_gene: TRBJ1-1; v_gene: TRBV9; CDR3nt: TGTGCCAGCAACGAGGTGGGGGCGGGCACTGAAGCTTTCTTT; CDR3aa: CASNEVGAGTEAFF